Described below is a single T cell receptor beta chain sequence and its context. Its cognate antigen is unknown. Libraries were prepared by immunoSEQ multiplex PCR; TCRdb keeps only in-frame clonotypes and omits some of them. The sample lists about 1.1 million clones; 78% were seen once. V lost 2 bases, J lost 10 bases, and 9 bases lay in between. The CDR3 has 12 amino acids. The germline gives CDR1 SGHTA, CDR2 FQGNSA. This entry is derived from a study of shared clonotypes between healthy human individuals. Study results and limitations: Donors were few, which limited the genetic and exposure-history diversity represented. Non-shared clonotypes showed lower generation probabilities than clonotypes common to all four donors.

A CD45RA-negative memory subset and a CD45RA+ naive subset were separated from the CD4+ cells. Sequencing was done on a sample of memory CD4+ T cells from PBMCs. Subset specified: CD45RA-negative fraction. The source of this sequence is a man younger than 35 in good health. Some clones in this sample may be carry-over from other donors' samples. The chain combines TRBV7-2 with TRBJ2-1; D tentatively fits TRBD1 or TRBD2 (5 bases each). CDR3 amino acids: CASSLLRGEQFF. The DNA of the CDR3 is TGTGCCAGCAGCTTATTGAGGGGCGAGCAGTTCTTC.